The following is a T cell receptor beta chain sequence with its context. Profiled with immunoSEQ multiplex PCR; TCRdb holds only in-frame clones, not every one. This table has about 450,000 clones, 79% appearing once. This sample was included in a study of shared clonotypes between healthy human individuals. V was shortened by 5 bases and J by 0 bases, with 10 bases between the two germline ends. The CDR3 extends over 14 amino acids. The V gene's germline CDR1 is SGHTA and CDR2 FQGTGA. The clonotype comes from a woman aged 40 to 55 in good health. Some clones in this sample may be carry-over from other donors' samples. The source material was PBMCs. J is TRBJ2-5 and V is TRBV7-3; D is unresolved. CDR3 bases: TGTGCCAGCAGCCCAGACGGCTACCAAGAGACCCAGTACTTC. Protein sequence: CASSPDGYQETQYF.